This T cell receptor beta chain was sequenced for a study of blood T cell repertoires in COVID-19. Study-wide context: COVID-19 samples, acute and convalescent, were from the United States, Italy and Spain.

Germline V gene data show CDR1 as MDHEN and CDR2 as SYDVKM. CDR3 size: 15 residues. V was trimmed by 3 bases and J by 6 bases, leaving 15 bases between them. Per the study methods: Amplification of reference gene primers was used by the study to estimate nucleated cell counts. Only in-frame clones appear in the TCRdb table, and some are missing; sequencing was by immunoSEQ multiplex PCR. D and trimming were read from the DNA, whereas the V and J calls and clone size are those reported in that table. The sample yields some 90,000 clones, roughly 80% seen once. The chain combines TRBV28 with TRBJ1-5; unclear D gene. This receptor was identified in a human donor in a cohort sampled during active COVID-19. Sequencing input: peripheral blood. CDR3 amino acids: CASSFTPPPSQPQHF. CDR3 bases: TGTGCCAGCAGTTTTACACCACCTCCGTCTCAGCCCCAGCATTTT.